This passage covers 8 T cell receptor beta chains from one sample sequenced in a study of T cells expressing NK-cell markers. Reprocessing the 5' RACE reads, TCRdb reports a single entry for every CDR3 protein and omits DNA. Here the sample table reports over 150,000 distinct CDR3 sequences. The source material was blood T cells: a sorted CD56 or NKG2C T cell subset, CD4+ or CD8+ T cells, or bulk PBMC T cells (not recorded which). The receptor set was obtained from a man between 18 and 69 years old in good health.

The genes are TRBV5-1 and TRBJ1-2. The CDR3 is 12 residues long. Looked up from germline, CDR1 is SGHRS and CDR2 is YFSETQ. The CDR3 loop is CASSPAAYGYTF.

The V call is TRBV29-1, the J call TRBJ1-2; TCRdb designates TRBD1, a call that cannot be tested without DNA. The CDR3 consists of 12 residues. The germline V gene has CDR1 SQVTM and CDR2 ANQGSEA. CDR3 amino acids: CSVDGGTYGYTF. Full variable domain (outside the CDR3, taken from reference TRBV29-1 and TRBJ1-2): SAVISQKPSRDICQRGTSLTIQCQVDSQVTMMFWYRQQPGQSLTLIATANQGSEATYESGFVIDKFPISRPNLTFSTLTVSNMSPEDSSIYLCSVDGGTYGYTFGSGTRLTVV.

The gene calls are TRBV2 and TRBJ2-1; TCRdb names TRBD2, which stays unverified in the absence of DNA. This CDR3 is 14 amino acids long. Germline CDR1 reads SNHLY; CDR2 reads FYNNEI. The CDR3 protein is CATVGTSGLNEQFF.

The V and J genes are TRBV6-5 and TRBJ1-1. This CDR3 contains 14 residues. Germline-derived CDR1 and CDR2 are MNHEY and SVGAGI. This CDR3 is CASSYSSGWTEAFF.

This chain connects TRBV19 to TRBJ2-5; TCRdb calls TRBD1, which cannot be checked without DNA. Germline CDR1 LNHDA, CDR2 SQIVND (reference sequence). CDR3 size: 15 residues. CDR3 amino acids: CASSIPGRGQETQYF.

The chain carries TRBV7-8 and TRBJ2-7; TCRdb proposes TRBD1, but this gene call is untestable without DNA. CDR1 SGHVS and CDR2 FQNEAQ come from the germline V gene. CDR3 length equals 17 residues. CDR3 in amino acids: CASSLAPPGQGAHEQYF.

The chain uses TRBV6-1 and TRBJ1-6; the D call from TCRdb, TRBD1, cannot be confirmed without DNA. CDR1 and CDR2 from the germline V gene are MNHNS and SASEGT. The CDR3 extends over 13 amino acids. This CDR3 reads CASSEPPTGGFHF.

The chain has TRBV7-7 and TRBJ2-7; the D call of TRBD1 rests on TCRdb alone, since no DNA is present to check it. The CDR3 length is 14 residues. CDR1 and CDR2 from the germline V gene are SSHAT and FNYEAQ (reference sequence). The CDR3 spells CASSLGGGQYEQYF.